This T cell receptor beta chain came from a study of T cell responses to AZD1222 COVID-19 vaccine. Overall study: Investigators merged groups given second doses at roughly 4 or roughly 12 weeks.

CDR1 SGHTA and CDR2 FQGNSA come from the germline V gene. The CDR3 is 14 amino acids. The V end lost 1 base, the J end lost 8 bases, and 12 bases lay between the germline ends. This clone was seen more than once but under ten times. Its antigen is as yet unknown. The repertoire was sequenced with immunoSEQ multiplex PCR; TCRdb's copy has only in-frame clones and lacks some. This sample carries over 100,000 clones, 89% of them seen once, and the ten largest clones take roughly 6.3%. Findings of the study overall: Within unmutated variant regions lay the reported targets of nearly half of spike-specific TCRs. The donor group comprised mostly white British people and more females; the analysis possibly underestimated clonal diversity.

Source: peripheral blood, taken on day 0 of AZD1222 vaccination. The sequence was obtained from an adult in good health. This chain connects TRBV7-2 to TRBJ2-1; maybe TRBD1 (5 bases). CDR3 coding DNA: TGTGCCAGCAGCTTAGGGGGCAGGCCCCATGAGCAGTTCTTC. Protein: CASSLGGRPHEQFF.